The present T cell receptor beta chain was sequenced within a study of technical replicates of blood from a handful of donors. The V end was cut by 2 bases, the J end by 5 bases, with 16 bases between. The germline V gene has CDR1 SGDLS and CDR2 YYNGEE. The CDR3 spans 15 residues. Sequencing was performed with immunoSEQ multiplex PCR; in TCRdb, only in-frame clones are kept and a portion is missing. This sample yields some 74,000 clones, of which around nine tenths are seen a single time; approximately 0.42% belongs to the top ten. The sequencing sample was made of T cells isolated from PBMCs. The chain carries TRBV9 and TRBJ2-5, with a tentative D call TRBD2 (7 bases). The sequence was obtained from a human donor in good health. The CDR3 loop reads CASSVLGGAWETQYF. CDR3 nucleotides: TGTGCCAGCAGCGTTTTGGGGGGGGCTTGGGAGACCCAGTACTTC.